This TCR beta chain is drawn from a study of identical twins. Whole-study findings and limits: Insertions were reduced in abundant cord blood beta clonotypes but not in memory repertoires.

As regards this clonotype: Its antigen is not identified.

The CDR3 is 15 residues long. CDR1 and CDR2 from the germline V gene are SGHNT and YENEEA. The V end was cut by 5 bases, the J end by 1 base, with 15 bases between. MiXCR was run by TCRdb on the 5' RACE reads, yielding one entry per CDR3 protein. The table includes approximately 700,000 distinct CDR3 sequences, 15% to 20% detected once. The data also belong to a second study, concerning T cells expressing NK-cell markers.

Specimen: PBMCs. The source is a woman aged 18-29 years in good health. The chain recombines TRBV11-3 with TRBJ2-7; TRBD2 might be the D (5 bases). CDR3 sequence: CASSPDGGRSYEQYF. The CDR3 nucleotides are TGTGCCAGCAGCCCGGACGGAGGACGTTCCTACGAGCAGTACTTC.